The clone carrying this T cell receptor beta chain was recorded a few times. Its target is unknown. Generated by immunoSEQ multiplex PCR, the TCRdb table keeps only in-frame clones and is missing some. The table lists some 120,000 clones, roughly 83% of them singletons. Time point reported: peripheral blood 6 weeks after treatment start. The entry originates in a study of PD-L1 blockade in urothelial cancer. Background on the study: Blood underwent analysis 3 weeks (second dose) and 6 weeks after treatment began. Blood-derived samples held a median 141,255 T cells.

There are 13 residues in the CDR3. Germline CDR1 reads LNHDA; CDR2 reads SQIVND (reference sequence). The ends lost 6 bases at V and 4 bases at J; junction bases unmatched: 1. Study results and limitations: Better progression-free and overall survival followed lower pretreatment blood clonality. Durable-benefit patients expanded tumor-associated blood clones more at 3 weeks.

The chain employs TRBV19 and TRBJ2-5; 11 bases are a match to TRBD2. The material sequenced was PBMCs, taken around atezolizumab (anti-PD-L1) treatment. The TCR comes from a man in his fifties or sixties with urothelial cancer. The CDR3 region is CASRGTSGETQYF. The CDR3, as DNA: TGTGCCAGTAGAGGGACTAGCGGAGAGACCCAGTACTTC.